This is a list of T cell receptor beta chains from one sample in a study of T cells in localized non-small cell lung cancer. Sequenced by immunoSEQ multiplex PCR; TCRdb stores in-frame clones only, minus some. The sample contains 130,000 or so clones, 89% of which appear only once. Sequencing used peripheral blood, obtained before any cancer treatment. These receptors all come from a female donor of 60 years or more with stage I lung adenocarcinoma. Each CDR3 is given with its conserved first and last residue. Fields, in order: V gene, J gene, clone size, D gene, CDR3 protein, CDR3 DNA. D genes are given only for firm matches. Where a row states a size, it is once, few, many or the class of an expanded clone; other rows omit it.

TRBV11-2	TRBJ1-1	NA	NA	CASREPGRANTEAFF	TGTGCCAGCAGGGAACCCGGCAGAGCGAACACTGAAGCTTTCTTT
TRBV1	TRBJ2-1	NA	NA	CTSSPDIRGAWEQFF	TGCACCAGCAGCCCGGATATTAGGGGGGCCTGGGAGCAGTTCTTC
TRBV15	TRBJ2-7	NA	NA	CATSREDKGSRPYEQYF	TGTGCCACCAGCAGAGAAGATAAAGGAAGCAGACCCTACGAGCAGTACTTC
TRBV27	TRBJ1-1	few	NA	CASSLPGAQITEAFF	TGTGCCAGCAGTTTACCGGGGGCGCAAATCACTGAAGCTTTCTTT
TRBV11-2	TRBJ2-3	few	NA	CASRLGRASTDTQYF	TGTGCCAGCAGACTAGGGCGGGCTAGCACAGATACGCAGTATTTT
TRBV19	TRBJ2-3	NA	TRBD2	CASRLAGDTQYF	TGTGCCAGTAGGCTAGCGGGAGATACGCAGTATTTT
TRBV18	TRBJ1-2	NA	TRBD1	CASSPKGAGGYGYTF	TGTGCCAGCTCACCTAAGGGGGCAGGGGGCTATGGCTACACCTTC
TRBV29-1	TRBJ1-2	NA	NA	CSVGLAGRASYGYTF	TGCAGCGTTGGTCTTGCAGGGCGGGCGTCCTATGGCTACACCTTC
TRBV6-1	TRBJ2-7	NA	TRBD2	CATDPLTSGRGEQYF	TGTGCCACCGACCCCTTAACTAGCGGGAGAGGCGAGCAGTACTTC
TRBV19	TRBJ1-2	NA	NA	CASKKAGPYHGYTF	TGTGCCAGCAAAAAAGCGGGACCCTATCATGGCTACACCTTC
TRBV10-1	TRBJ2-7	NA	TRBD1	CASSRQGAYEQYF	TGCGCCAGCAGTCGACAGGGGGCCTACGAGCAGTACTTC
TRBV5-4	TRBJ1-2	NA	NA	CASSLGRTFNYGYTF	TGTGCCAGCAGCTTGGGGCGGACTTTTAACTATGGCTACACCTTC
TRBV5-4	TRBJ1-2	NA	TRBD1	CASSPTAPGGRGYTF	TGTGCCAGCAGCCCAACGGCCCCAGGGGGGCGAGGCTACACCTTC
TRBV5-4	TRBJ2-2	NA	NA	CASSLSGVFTGELFF	TGTGCCAGCAGCTTATCAGGGGTATTCACCGGGGAGCTGTTTTTT
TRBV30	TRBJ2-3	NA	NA	CAWSVSRTGKEADTQYF	TGTGCCTGGAGTGTCTCGAGAACGGGAAAAGAAGCGGATACGCAGTATTTT
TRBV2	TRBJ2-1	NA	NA	CASRGWGRSYNEQFF	TGTGCCAGCAGGGGGTGGGGTCGCTCCTACAATGAGCAGTTCTTC
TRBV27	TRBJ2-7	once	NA	CASSLWAGPNEQYF	TGTGCCAGCAGTTTATGGGCCGGTCCCAACGAGCAGTACTTC
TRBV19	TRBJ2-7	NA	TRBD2	CASSTSGRAGQYF	TGTGCCAGTAGTACTAGCGGGAGGGCCGGGCAGTACTTC
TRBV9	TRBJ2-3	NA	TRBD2	CASSTSGETNTQYF	TGTGCCAGCAGCACTAGCGGGGAAACAAATACGCAGTATTTT
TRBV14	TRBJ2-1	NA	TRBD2	CASSQLAGVYEQFF	TGTGCCAGCAGCCAACTAGCGGGAGTCTATGAGCAGTTCTTC
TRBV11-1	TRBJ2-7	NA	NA	CASSNPGRRSYEQYF	TGTGCCAGCAGTAACCCGGGACGGCGTTCCTACGAGCAGTACTTC
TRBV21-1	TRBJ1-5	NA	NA	CASSKWSTGPSNQPQHF	TGTGCCAGCAGCAAATGGAGCACCGGGCCCAGCAATCAGCCCCAGCATTTT
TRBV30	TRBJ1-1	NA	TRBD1	CAWLNRGSEAFF	TGTGCCTGGCTTAACAGGGGCTCTGAAGCTTTCTTT
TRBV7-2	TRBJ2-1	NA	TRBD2	CASSLRLAGGALF	TGTGCCAGCAGTCTCCGACTAGCGGGAGGGGCCCTCTTC
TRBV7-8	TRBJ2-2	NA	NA	CASSPRRTGELFF	TGTGCCAGCAGCCCCCGCAGGACCGGGGAGCTGTTTTTT
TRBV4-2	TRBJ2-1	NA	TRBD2	CASSPATSGTGDQFF	TGTGCCAGCAGCCCCGCGACTAGCGGGACCGGCGATCAGTTCTTC
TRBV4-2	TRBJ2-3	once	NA	CASSQTVLGAGTDTQYF	TGTGCCAGCAGCCAAACCGTTTTAGGTGCAGGGACAGATACGCAGTATTTT
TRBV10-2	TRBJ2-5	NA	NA	CASSESTAGKETQYF	TGCGCCAGCAGTGAGTCCACGGCGGGGAAGGAGACCCAGTACTTC